Listed here are 13 T cell receptor beta chains from one sample, sequenced in a study of cytomegalovirus exposure and HLA in healthy donors. Method: immunoSEQ multiplex PCR; TCRdb's copy keeps in-frame clones and lacks some. The data hold 160,000 or so clones, with around four fifths observed a single time. Sequencing input: PBMCs. The receptors derive from a man aged 25-45 years in good health and CMV-seropositive.

The chain couples TRBV6-5 to TRBJ2-1; maybe TRBD1 (5 bases). This CDR3 has 14 amino acids. Trimming left V 6 bases short and J 3 bases short, with 12 bases between. Germline CDR1 MNHEY, CDR2 SVGAGI. The CDR3 DNA is TGTGCCAGCAGGTCAGGGTGGGGCTACAATGAGCAGTTCTTC. It encodes CASRSGWGYNEQFF.

This chain uses TRBV7-9 with TRBJ1-3; maybe TRBD1 (5 bases). V lost 1 base and J 0 bases, leaving 7 bases between the germline ends. The CDR3 is 15 amino acids. CDR1 is SEHNR, CDR2 FQNEAQ, per germline (reference sequence). The CDR3, as DNA: TGTGCCAGCAGCTTAGAGGGGAACTCTGGAAACACCATATATTTT. This sequence encodes CASSLEGNSGNTIYF.

The chain is built from TRBV11-2 and TRBJ2-7; a weak D match, TRBD1 (6 bases). Looked up from germline, CDR1 is SGHAT and CDR2 is FQNNGV. Trimming stripped 4 bases from V and 0 bases from J, with 10 bases between. This CDR3 comprises 14 residues. The CDR3 DNA follows: TGTGCCAGCAGCTCCCGGGACACCTCCTACGAGCAGTACTTC. This encodes CASSSRDTSYEQYF.

This clone was counted a single time. The chain couples TRBV19 to TRBJ1-4; D unclear. Trimming left V 4 bases short and J 0 bases short, with 12 bases between. From germline, CDR1 is LNHDA and CDR2 SQIVND (reference sequence). The CDR3 covers 16 residues. CDR3 amino acids: CASSRNGGATNEKLFF. The DNA of the CDR3 is TGTGCCAGTAGTAGAAACGGCGGAGCAACTAATGAAAAACTGTTTTTT.

Of note for this clone: An end of the junction does not agree with germline; a read error may underlie this. This chain uses TRBV7-9 with TRBJ2-7; tentative D call: TRBD2 (5 bases). Per the germline V gene, CDR1 is SEHNR and CDR2 is FQNEAQ (reference sequence). This CDR3 has 13 residues. CDR3 bases: TGTGCCAGCTGCTTCGGGGTCCGGGGCGAGCAGTACTTC. This translates into CASCFGVRGEQYF.

CDR3: CSVGKRGGLETQYF. In DNA, the CDR3 is TGCAGCGTTGGAAAGCGGGGGGGCCTAGAGACCCAGTACTTC. The V call is TRBV29-1, the J call TRBJ2-5, with 10 bases that match TRBD2. Germline CDR1 is SQVTM and CDR2 is ANQGSEA. Losses at the gene ends were 4 bases for V and 4 bases for J; bases not matched to a gene: 6. The CDR3 length is 14 residues.

V is TRBV11-2 and J is TRBJ2-7; 7 bases agree with TRBD2. This CDR3 comprises 14 residues. Germline CDR1 is SGHAT and CDR2 is FQNNGV. V shed 1 base, J shed 6 bases, and the junction held 6 bases outside the gene matches. CDR3 amino acids: CASSLGAGISEQYF. In nucleotides, the CDR3 is TGTGCCAGCAGCTTAGGAGCGGGGATCTCCGAGCAGTACTTC.

The chain has TRBV27 and TRBJ1-4; tentative D call: TRBD1 (5 bases). Trimming pared 2 bases from V and 4 bases from J, leaving 14 bases between. Germline CDR1 MNHEY, CDR2 SMNVEV (reference sequence). The CDR3 runs to 16 residues. CDR3 DNA sequence: TGTGCCAGCAGTTTAAATAAGCCAGGGTTTAATGAAAAACTGTTTTTT. Translated, it gives CASSLNKPGFNEKLFF.

The chain recombines TRBV11-1 with TRBJ2-5, with TRBD1 matching 7 bases. This CDR3 region has 14 residues. The V and J ends lost 5 bases and 5 bases, in that order; junction bases with no gene match: 8. In germline, CDR1 is SGHAT, CDR2 FQDESV (reference sequence). CDR3 loop: CASSLRTGQETQYF. CDR3 in DNA: TGTGCCAGCAGCCTTCGGACAGGACAGGAGACCCAGTACTTC.

The chain employs TRBV4-1 and TRBJ2-7, with TRBD2 matching 8 bases. From germline, CDR1 is MGHRA and CDR2 YSYEKL. CDR3 length equals 15 residues. Germline trimming cut 6 bases from V and 2 bases from J; bases unmatched to any gene: 9. The CDR3 loop reads CASSHTGLGAYEQYF. The CDR3, as DNA: TGCGCCAGCAGTCACACGGGACTAGGGGCCTACGAGCAGTACTTC.

This clone appeared a single time. The CDR3 DNA sequence: TGTGCCAGCAGTTACAGGTCAGGGGACCCCCAAGAGACCCAGTACTTC. It yields the protein CASSYRSGDPQETQYF. J is TRBJ2-5 and V is TRBV6-5; tentative D call: TRBD1 (6 bases). V lost 2 bases, J lost 1 base, and 14 bases lay in between. This CDR3 comprises 16 residues. Germline CDR1 and CDR2: MNHEY and SVGAGI.

This sequence joins TRBV18 and TRBJ2-6; no clear D gene. Looked up from germline, CDR1 is KGHSH and CDR2 is LQKENI. The CDR3 consists of 14 residues. Trimming took off 4 bases at V and 1 base at J, with 5 bases between the two ends. CDR3 bases: TGTGCCAGCTCACAAGAGTCTGGGGCCAACGTCCTGACTTTC. Translating gives CASSQESGANVLTF.

The rearrangement joins TRBV9 to TRBJ2-2; maybe TRBD2 (6 bases). V was cut by 0 bases and J by 7 bases, with 22 bases left in between. Per the germline V gene, CDR1 is SGDLS and CDR2 is YYNGEE. CDR3 length: 18 amino acids. CDR3 coding DNA: TGTGCCAGCAGCGTAGCTACGAGAAGTGGGACTTCAAGCGGGGAGCTGTTTTTT. Its protein product is CASSVATRSGTSSGELFF.